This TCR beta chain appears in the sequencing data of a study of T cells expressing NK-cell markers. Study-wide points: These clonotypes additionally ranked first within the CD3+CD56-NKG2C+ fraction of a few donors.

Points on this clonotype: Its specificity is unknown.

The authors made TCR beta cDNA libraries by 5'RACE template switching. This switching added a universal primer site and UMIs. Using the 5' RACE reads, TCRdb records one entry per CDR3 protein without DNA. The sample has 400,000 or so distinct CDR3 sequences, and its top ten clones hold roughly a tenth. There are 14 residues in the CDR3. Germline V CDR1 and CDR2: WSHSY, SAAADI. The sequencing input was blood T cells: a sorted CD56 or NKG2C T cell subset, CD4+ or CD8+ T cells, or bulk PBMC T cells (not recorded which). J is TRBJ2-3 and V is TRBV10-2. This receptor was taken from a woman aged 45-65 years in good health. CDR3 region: CASSDGDLTDTQYF.